This T cell receptor beta chain was obtained from a study of T and B cells in COVID-19 patients (dated by TCRdb to 2019 to 2021). Regarding the study in general: Using TRB and IGH repertoire sequencing of peripheral blood, the study characterized adaptive immunity in COVID-19 patients who had active infection or had recovered. The recovered cohort included around 18 patients who contributed fewer than 25 samples, and most of those patients had mild to moderate COVID-19 that was managed on an outpatient basis. A median age of roughly 31 years was recorded in the recovered cohort versus roughly 72 years in the active-infection cohort. Of the approximately 21 patients in the active-infection cohort, approximately eleven were critically ill and needed mechanical ventilation or ECMO. In the active-infection cohort, 18 of 20 patients had comorbidities linked to unfavorable COVID-19 outcome. Over 7 million TCR sequences were analysed in a TCR and BCR sequence repository that covered 35 or so patients and 65 to 85 time points. A couple of patients were included in both the recovered and active cohorts because samples were available from active disease and after recovery. An age-matched reference group of 30 to 40 healthy donors negative for COVID-19 antibodies served as the comparison for repertoire analyses. As many as 9 follow-up blood samples were taken per patient, and some of the samples covered different disease stages within the same individual.

This clonotype showed up just a few times. Its antigen remains unidentified. No base quality information exists; no much larger clone differs at one position. Paper-wide results and their limitations: The cohort was judged too small for assessing how HLA contributes to COVID-19 susceptibility or severity. The reported TCR clusters were said to need prospective validation before any clinical use. Few blood samples were available from mildly ill patients while symptoms were present, and early samples from severe cases were likewise scarce. A total of 2,200 or so TCR clusters were exclusive to the recovered cohort, and 25 to 40 of those clusters were low-pGen clusters. Patients with COVID-19 were reported to show strongly skewed TRBV/TRBJ gene usage. TRB repertoires were found to be highly clonal in active COVID-19, whereas diversity and richness at recovery were found to rise above healthy donor levels. Specific T cell subsets (CD4+/Treg/CD8+) and sorted SARS-CoV-2-responsive or tetramer+ T cells had not yet been sequenced, and these experiments were ongoing.

At the junction V is shortened by 2 bases and J by 2 bases; bases outside the gene matches: 1. The CDR3 measures 15 amino acids from cysteine to phenylalanine. The sequence is cut down to CDR3 DNA, 45 bases in frame from base 1. CDR1 and CDR2 are drawn from the germline V gene (reference sequence): PRHDT, FYEKMQ. TCRdb records Illumina MiSeq as the sequencer. Multiplex PCR with BIOMED2 TRB-A/B primer pools was used to amplify TRB rearrangements. Illumina-compatible adapters and 7-nucleotide sample barcodes were added to the amplicons in two consecutive PCRs. All library PCRs used Phusion HS II polymerase. The amplicons were purified from gel with the NucleoSpin Gel and PCR Clean-up kit, measured on Qubit, and combined at roughly 4.3 nM. The quality of the amplicon pool was checked on an Agilent 2100 Bioanalyzer prior to Illumina next-generation sequencing. Per the authors' processing: Annotation of TRB rearrangements was done in MiXCR 3.0.8 with the default MiXCR reference library. Non-productive reads and sequences with fewer than 2 reads were excluded, and each unique CDR3 nucleotide sequence counted as one clone. Clonality, diversity, richness and V-J gene usage were computed in R 3.5.1. GLIPH2 was used for TCR clustering by CDR3 similarity, and generation probabilities were calculated by OLGA. GLIPH2 clusters were kept only when the clusters contained at least four unique TCR clonotypes present in at least three individuals. The raw public data were reprocessed by TCRdb itself: fastp quality trimming at Q25, MiXCR clonotype calling, in-frame beta chains only. Rows matching on CDR3 protein sequence are summarized as one entry with the most common DNA and genes. It is TCRdb's table, rather than the study itself, that gives the V and J calls and clone size. The sample includes over 8,000 distinct CDR3 sequences, with about 28% observed a single time. About 5.5% of the sample is taken by the ten largest.

TRB repertoires were amplified from 250-500 ng of genomic DNA extracted from blood. This clonotype was sampled from a human donor who had recovered from COVID-19. Sequencing used blood. This sequence uses TRBV13 and TRBJ1-2, and TRBD1 aligns with 11 junction nucleotides. The nucleotide sequence reads TGTGCCAGCAGCTTAAGGACAGGGGGCAACTATGGCTACACCTTC. Translated, it reads CASSLRTGGNYGYTF.